The rows below give T cell receptor beta chains drawn from one sample of a study of CD8 T cells in ankylosing spondylitis. TCRdb independently ran MiXCR on the 5' RACE reads; one entry per CDR3 protein. This sample has some 800,000 distinct CDR3 sequences, with roughly 12% found just once. Sequenced material: blood, either unsorted or a sorted T cell fraction (not recorded which). The receptors come from a male donor with ankylosing spondylitis. Each CDR3 is given with its conserved first and last residue. The D gene is left open where the match is weak. Rows may omit the clone size; those that give it use once, few, many or a size class.

TRBJ1-2 | NA | few | TRBV6-1 | CASSTRINYGYTF | TGTGCCAGCAGTACCAGGATTAACTATGGCTACACCTTC
TRBJ1-6 | NA | few | TRBV12-3/TRBV12-4 | CASIRGGPYNSPLHF | TGTGCCAGCATTAGGGGGGGGCCTTATAATTCACCCCTCCACTTT
TRBJ1-2 | TRBD1 | NA | TRBV12-3/TRBV12-4 | CASSIRDRGGYTF | TGTGCCAGCAGTATCCGGGACAGGGGTGGCTACACCTTC
TRBJ1-6 | NA | NA | TRBV6-1 | CASSDTGAWDNSPLHF | TGTGCCAGCAGTGACACCGGGGCCTGGGACAATTCACCCCTCCACTTT
TRBJ2-1 | TRBD2 | many | TRBV9 | CASSVGSGGYNEQFF | TGTGCCAGCAGCGTCGGGAGCGGGGGGTATAATGAGCAGTTCTTC
TRBJ1-2 | NA | many | TRBV12-3/TRBV12-4 | CASSLQGYGYTF | TGTGCCAGCAGCCTACAGGGTTATGGCTACACCTTC
TRBJ2-6 | NA | NA | TRBV6-1 | CASSRDHSGANVLTF | TGTGCCAGCAGTCGCGACCACTCTGGGGCCAACGTCCTGACTTTC
TRBJ1-6 | NA | NA | TRBV11-2 | CATGRPRRSPNSPLHF | TGTGCCACCGGGAGACCCCGACGGTCCCCTAATTCACCCCTCCACTTT
TRBJ2-5 | TRBD2 | NA | TRBV10-2 | CASSDPRAFSGRETQYF | TGCGCCAGCAGTGACCCCCGGGCCTTTAGCGGGAGGGAGACCCAGTACTTC
TRBJ2-3 | NA | NA | TRBV5-4 | CASSGTFPVTDTQYF | TGTGCCAGCAGCGGGACTTTTCCCGTCACAGATACGCAGTATTTT
TRBJ2-7 | TRBD2 | few | TRBV4-2 | CASSETSANSYEQYF | TGTGCCAGCAGCGAAACTAGCGCCAACTCCTACGAGCAGTACTTC
TRBJ1-4 | NA | NA | TRBV6-5 | CASSYSSWEKLFF | TGTGCCAGCAGTTACTCGTCTTGGGAAAAACTGTTTTTT
TRBJ2-5 | TRBD2 | NA | TRBV5-1 | CASSLSGRYQETQYF | TGCGCCAGCTCACTTAGCGGGCGGTACCAAGAGACCCAGTACTTC
TRBJ2-7 | NA | NA | TRBV5-1 | CASSLDWYEQYF | TGCGCCAGCAGCCTCGACTGGTACGAGCAGTACTTC
TRBJ1-2 | NA | NA | TRBV7-3 | CASSLRAGQGYTF | TGTGCCAGCAGCCTAAGGGCGGGGCAGGGCTACACCTTC
TRBJ2-1 | NA | many | TRBV20-1 | CSSRGGNSYNEQFF | TGCAGTTCCAGAGGGGGGAACTCCTACAATGAGCAGTTCTTC